One sample yielded the 28 T cell receptor beta chains listed below, sequenced in a study of blood T cell repertoires in COVID-19. The assay was immunoSEQ multiplex PCR, and TCRdb's table has in-frame clones only and misses some. This table holds about 290,000 clones, about 85% found once. What was sequenced was peripheral blood. The origin of the receptors is a woman between 45 and 65 years old with active or convalescent COVID-19.

The genes are TRBV5-6 and TRBJ2-2; D is perhaps TRBD1 (5 bases). CDR1 is SGHDT, CDR2 YYEEEE, per germline. The CDR3 has 15 amino acids. V was pared by 0 bases and J by 1 base, with 7 bases between. The DNA of the CDR3 is TGTGCCAGCAGCTTGGGACAGATGAACACCGGGGAGCTGTTTTTT. Its translation: CASSLGQMNTGELFF.

This clone has a handful of counts. The V call is TRBV5-1, the J call TRBJ1-1, with a tentative D call TRBD1 (5 bases). Between the trimmed V and J ends, which lost 0 bases and 3 bases, there was a span of 18 bases. This CDR3 comprises 17 residues. The V gene's germline CDR1 is SGHRS and CDR2 YFSETQ. The CDR3 DNA sequence: TGCGCCAGCAGCTTGGAAGCGCGGGGGAGGGGTGACACTGAAGCTTTCTTT. Residues: CASSLEARGRGDTEAFF.

CDR3 region: CASRPTGRNEQFF. The CDR3 coding sequence is TGTGCCAGCAGGCCGACAGGGAGGAATGAGCAGTTCTTC. The chain couples TRBV12-3 or TRBV12-4 to TRBJ2-1; D might be TRBD1 (7 bases). This CDR3 has 13 amino acids. V shed 6 bases and J shed 7 bases, with 13 bases lying between them.

This chain connects TRBV9 to TRBJ2-3; TRBD2 agrees at 9 bases. V was pared by 0 bases and J by 0 bases, with 11 bases of the junction left unmatched. The CDR3 is made up of 19 amino acids. Per the germline V gene, CDR1 is SGDLS and CDR2 is YYNGEE. The CDR3, as DNA: TGTGCCAGCAGCGTAGACCACGGAAGCGGGGGGCGTAGCACAGATACGCAGTATTTT. This codes for CASSVDHGSGGRSTDTQYF.

The rearrangement joins TRBV29-1 to TRBJ2-5; D is perhaps TRBD1 (7 bases). The V gene's germline CDR1 is SQVTM and CDR2 ANQGSEA. Between the trimmed V and J ends, which lost 3 bases and 4 bases, there was a span of 24 bases. The CDR3 loop spans 17 amino acids. Here the CDR3 DNA reads TGCAGCGTTGACGGGGGTAGGGGGCGCGGGTCTAGAGAGACCCAGTACTTC. Translated: CSVDGGRGRGSRETQYF. Filled out from reference TRBV29-1 and TRBJ2-5, the complete variable domain reads SAVISQKPSRDICQRGTSLTIQCQVDSQVTMMFWYRQQPGQSLTLIATANQGSEATYESGFVIDKFPISRPNLTFSTLTVSNMSPEDSSIYLCSVDGGRGRGSRETQYFGPGTRLLVL.

This clone was seen more than once but under ten times. V gene TRBV30 combines with J gene TRBJ1-6; TRBD1 matches 9 bases. This CDR3 has 16 amino acids. The germline gives CDR1 GTSNPN, CDR2 SVGIG (reference sequence). V lost 4 bases, J lost 10 bases, and 14 bases stayed unmatched. The CDR3, as DNA: TGTGCCTGGACCTTTGGCTTAGGACAGGGGAACTCACCCCTCCACTTT. As protein: CAWTFGLGQGNSPLHF.

This clone was detected a few times. The chain is built from TRBV5-4 and TRBJ2-1; 8 nucleotides match TRBD2. Germline V gene data show CDR1 as SGHNT and CDR2 as YYREEE (reference sequence). J gave up 4 bases and V 4 bases, and 13 bases lay outside the gene matches. The CDR3 totals 17 residues. The CDR3 DNA sequence: TGTGCCAGCAGCCTGAGAACGGGACTAGAGAGTTACAATGAGCAGTTCTTC. It encodes CASSLRTGLESYNEQFF.

V usage is TRBV21-1 and J usage is TRBJ1-3. TRBV21-1 represents a pseudogene. The CDR3 has 15 amino acids. The CDR3 region has the DNA TGTGCCAGCAGCTTAGGAGCCCGCTCTGGAAACACCATATATTTT. Translating gives CASSLGARSGNTIYF.

The V call is TRBV3-1 (or the pseudogene TRBV3-2), the J call TRBJ1-2; the match to TRBD1 covers 10 bases. The CDR3 is made up of 15 amino acids. V was clipped by 3 bases and J by 8 bases; unmatched bases: 9. Germline CDR1 is LGHDT and CDR2 is YNNKEL (reference sequence). Here the CDR3 reads CASSHLGTGERGYTF. The CDR3, as DNA: TGTGCCAGCAGCCATCTGGGGACAGGGGAAAGAGGCTACACCTTC.

The chain links TRBV5-5 to TRBJ1-2; no firm D call. V was cut by 4 bases and J by 8 bases, with 21 bases left in between. CDR3 length: 15 residues. Germline-derived CDR1 and CDR2 are SGHKS and YYEKEE (reference sequence). CDR3 nucleotides: TGTGCCAGCAGCGCCCGGCAGGTGGGCGGGCGCGGCTACACCTTC. Translating it yields CASSARQVGGRGYTF.

The chain has TRBV6-5 and TRBJ1-2, with a tentative D call TRBD1 (5 bases). The V end lost 6 bases, the J end lost 5 bases, and 7 bases lay between the germline ends. CDR1 is MNHEY, CDR2 SVGAGI, per germline. The CDR3 covers 11 residues. The CDR3 spells CASRAGYGYTF. DNA for the CDR3: TGTGCCAGCAGGGCAGGGTATGGCTACACCTTC.

With respect to this clone: At the DNA level, this CDR3 is encoded by other sequences in the same sample as well. The chain uses TRBV12-3 or TRBV12-4 and TRBJ1-5; D call uncertain. The germline V and J ends were trimmed by 5 bases and 4 bases, with 6 bases remaining between them. The CDR3 is 12 residues long. The CDR3 DNA is TGTGCCAGCAGTCCGGTAAATCAGCCCCAGCATTTT. This encodes CASSPVNQPQHF.

Turning to this clone: This sample also contains other DNA sequences that code for the same CDR3. The CDR3 DNA reads TGTGCCAGCAGTGCAGGCCTAGCGGGAGTCACCGGGGAGCTGTTTTTT. Translated, it gives CASSAGLAGVTGELFF. The rearrangement joins TRBV6-1 to TRBJ2-2; 10 bases align to TRBD2. V lost 4 bases and J lost 4; bases outside the gene matches: 6. CDR3 length: 16 amino acids. CDR1 is MNHNS and CDR2 is SASEGT in the germline V gene.

CDR3 coding DNA: TGTGCCAGCTCACCCTGGGACAGGGCGGCCTACAATGAGCAGTTCTTC. It is translated as CASSPWDRAAYNEQFF. This chain uses TRBV18 with TRBJ2-1; 9 bases are shared with TRBD1. This CDR3 region has 16 residues. The germline V gene has CDR1 KGHSH and CDR2 LQKENI. J was trimmed by 2 bases and V by 3 bases; bases with no gene match: 5.

This chain links TRBV29-1 with TRBJ1-1; 9 nucleotides match TRBD1. Looked up from germline, CDR1 is SQVTM and CDR2 is ANQGSEA. The CDR3 totals 14 residues. With V trimmed by 8 bases and J by 2 bases, 9 bases remained unmatched. CDR3 loop: CSSYVGQGNTEAFF. The CDR3 coding sequence is TGCAGCTCCTATGTGGGACAGGGAAACACTGAAGCTTTCTTT.

The rearrangement uses TRBV5-1 and TRBJ1-2; TRBD1 matches 11 bases. Trimming removed 3 bases from V and 3 bases from J; junction bases left unmatched: 4. The CDR3 has 15 amino acids. The germline CDR1 and CDR2 sequences are SGHRS and YFSETQ. The CDR3 loop is CASSSRDRGYYGYTF. In nucleotides, the CDR3 is TGCGCCAGCAGCTCCCGGGACAGGGGGTACTATGGCTACACCTTC.

About this clone itself: The limits of the CDR3 on the DNA are not certain, so only TCRdb's listed CDR3 is given. The rearrangement links TRBV6-2 or TRBV6-3 to TRBJ1-3. The CDR3 region is 14 residues in length, termini included. CDR1 is MNHEY and CDR2 is SVGEGT in the germline V gene. CDR3 loop: CASSSSFAGNTIYF.

This chain joins TRBV3-1 (or the pseudogene TRBV3-2) and TRBJ2-1; D perhaps matches TRBD2 (6 bases). This CDR3 is built from 15 residues. Trimming took off 0 bases at V and 6 bases at J, with 12 bases between the two ends. Germline CDR1 LGHDT, CDR2 YNNKEL (reference sequence). The CDR3: CASSQERPSANEQFF. Written as DNA, the CDR3 is TGTGCCAGCAGCCAAGAGAGGCCTAGCGCCAATGAGCAGTTCTTC.

As for this clone: This sample includes further DNA sequences coding for the same CDR3. The gene calls are TRBV4-1 and TRBJ1-2; perhaps TRBD1 as D (5 bases). The CDR3 spans 13 residues. The V end was cut by 3 bases, the J end by 4 bases, with 9 bases between. Germline lookup yields CDR1 MGHRA and CDR2 YSYEKL. CDR3 DNA sequence: TGCGCCAGCAGCCAGGGGGGGACCTATGGCTACACCTTC. Protein product: CASSQGGTYGYTF.

The chain employs TRBV18 and TRBJ1-6, with D perhaps TRBD1 (5 bases). The CDR3 is 15 residues long. Deletions cut 3 bases from V and 5 bases from J, with 11 bases between. Germline-derived CDR1 and CDR2 are KGHSH and LQKENI. CDR3 loop: CASSPQGLDNSPLHF. As DNA, the CDR3 is TGTGCCAGCTCACCGCAGGGTTTGGATAATTCACCCCTCCACTTT. Based on the CDR3 plus reference TRBV18 and TRBJ1-6, the full variable domain is NAGVMQNPRHLVRRRGQEARLRCSPMKGHSHVYWYRQLPEEGLKFMVYLQKENIIDESGMPKERFSAEFPKEGPSILRIQQVVRGDSAAYFCASSPQGLDNSPLHFGNGTRLTVT.

The rearrangement uses TRBV28 and TRBJ1-4; TRBD1 matches at 10 bases. This CDR3 is 14 amino acids long. Germline CDR1 MDHEN, CDR2 SYDVKM. The ends lost 6 bases at V and 8 bases at J; junction bases unmatched: 6. The CDR3 DNA sequence: TGTGCCAGCAGCGCCCCGGGACAGGGGGAAAAACTGTTTTTT. This gives the protein CASSAPGQGEKLFF.

J is TRBJ2-5 and V is TRBV28; 12 nucleotides line up with TRBD2. This CDR3 region has 14 residues. Germline assignment: CDR1 MDHEN and CDR2 SYDVKM. Unmatched junction bases numbered 1, after V lost 3 bases and J lost 5 bases. The CDR3 DNA reads as TGTGCCAGCAGTTTGACTAGCGGGAGTGAGACCCAGTACTTC. Protein sequence: CASSLTSGSETQYF.

V usage is TRBV11-2 and J usage is TRBJ1-1; tentative D call: TRBD1 (6 bases). Germline CDR1 reads SGHAT; CDR2 reads FQNNGV. Trimming left V 5 bases short and J 5 bases short, with 12 bases between. This CDR3 is built from 13 residues. The CDR3 DNA is TGTGCCAGCAGCACACAGGGAGGGACTGAAGCTTTCTTT. Amino acids: CASSTQGGTEAFF.

V usage is TRBV18 and J usage is TRBJ2-1; D is possibly TRBD1 (5 bases). The germline CDR1 and CDR2 sequences are KGHSH and LQKENI. The CDR3 spans 16 residues. Deletions cut 4 bases from V and 0 bases from J, with 13 bases between. The CDR3 is CASSRKDTSSYNEQFF. The CDR3 nucleotides are TGTGCCAGCTCACGGAAGGACACGAGCTCCTACAATGAGCAGTTCTTC.

This chain uses TRBV5-1 with TRBJ1-2; D unclear. Germline CDR1 is SGHRS and CDR2 is YFSETQ. V gave up 0 bases and J gave up 4 bases, with 10 bases separating them. The CDR3 contains 14 residues. This CDR3 is CASSLGGEGYGYTF. CDR3 DNA: TGCGCCAGCAGCTTGGGGGGAGAGGGCTATGGCTACACCTTC.

The CDR3 sequence is CASSLQGPNTEAFF. The CDR3 DNA sequence: TGTGCCAGCAGTTTACAGGGGCCGAACACTGAAGCTTTCTTT. The rearrangement links TRBV28 to TRBJ1-1, with TRBD1 as a possible D gene (6 bases). This CDR3 spans 14 amino acids. V was cut by 2 bases and J by 1 base, with 8 bases left in between. CDR1 and CDR2 from the germline V gene are MDHEN and SYDVKM.

The genes are TRBV28 and TRBJ1-2, with 7 bases lining up with TRBD1. J gave up 5 bases and V 5 bases, and 2 bases lay outside the gene matches. Germline V gene sequence: CDR1 MDHEN, CDR2 SYDVKM. This CDR3 contains 12 residues. As DNA, the CDR3 is TGTGCCAGCAGTACAGGGGCTTATGGCTACACCTTC. It is translated as CASSTGAYGYTF.

The rearrangement joins TRBV7-2 to TRBJ2-1; 12 bases are shared with TRBD2. Germline V gene sequence: CDR1 SGHTA, CDR2 FQGNSA. The CDR3 length is 17 residues. J lost 1 base, V lost 5 bases, and 6 bases had no gene match. The CDR3 region is CASSQTSGSASYNEQFF. CDR3 DNA sequence: TGTGCCAGCAGCCAGACTAGCGGGAGTGCTTCCTACAATGAGCAGTTCTTC.